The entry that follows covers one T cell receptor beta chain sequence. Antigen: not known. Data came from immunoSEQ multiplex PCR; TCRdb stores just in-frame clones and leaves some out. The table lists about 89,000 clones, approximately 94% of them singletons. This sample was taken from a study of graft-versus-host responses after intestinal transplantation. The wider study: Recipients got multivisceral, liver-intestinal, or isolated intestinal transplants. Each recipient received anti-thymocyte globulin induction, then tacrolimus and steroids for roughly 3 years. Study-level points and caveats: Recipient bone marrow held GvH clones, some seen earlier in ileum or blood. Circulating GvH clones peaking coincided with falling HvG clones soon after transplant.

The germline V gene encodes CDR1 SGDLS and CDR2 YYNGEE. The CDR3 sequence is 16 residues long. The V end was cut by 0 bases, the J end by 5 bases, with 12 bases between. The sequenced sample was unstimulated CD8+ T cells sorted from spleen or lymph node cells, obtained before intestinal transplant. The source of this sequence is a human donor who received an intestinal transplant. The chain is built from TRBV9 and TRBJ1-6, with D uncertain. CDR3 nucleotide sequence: TGTGCCAGCAGCGTAGCCGGAGGACTGGATAATTCACCCCTCCACTTT. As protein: CASSVAGGLDNSPLHF. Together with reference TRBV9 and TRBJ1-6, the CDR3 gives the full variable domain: DSGVTQTPKHLITATGQRVTLRCSPRSGDLSVYWYQQSLDQGLQFLIQYYNGEERAKGNILERFSAQQFPDLHSELNLSSLELGDSALYFCASSVAGGLDNSPLHFGNGTRLTVT.